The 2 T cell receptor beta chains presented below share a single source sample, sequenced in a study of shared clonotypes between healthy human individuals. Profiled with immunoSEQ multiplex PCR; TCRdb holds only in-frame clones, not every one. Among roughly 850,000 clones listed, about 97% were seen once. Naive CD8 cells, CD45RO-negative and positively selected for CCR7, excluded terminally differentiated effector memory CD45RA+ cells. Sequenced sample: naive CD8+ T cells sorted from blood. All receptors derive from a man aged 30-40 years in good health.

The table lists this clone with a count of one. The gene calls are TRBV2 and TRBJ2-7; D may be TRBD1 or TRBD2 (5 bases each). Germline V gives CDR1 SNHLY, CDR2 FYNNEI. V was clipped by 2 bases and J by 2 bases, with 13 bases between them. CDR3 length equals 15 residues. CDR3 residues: CASSEWGSAAYEQYF. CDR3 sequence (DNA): TGTGCCAGCAGTGAATGGGGGAGCGCGGCCTACGAGCAGTACTTC.

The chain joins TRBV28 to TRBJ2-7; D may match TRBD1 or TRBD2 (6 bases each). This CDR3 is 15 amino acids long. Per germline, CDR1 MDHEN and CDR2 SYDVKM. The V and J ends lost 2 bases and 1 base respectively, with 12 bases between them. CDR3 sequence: CASSLTGGESYEQYF. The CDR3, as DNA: TGTGCCAGCAGTTTAACCGGGGGCGAGTCCTACGAGCAGTACTTC.